The 19 T cell receptor beta chains below were found in one sample sequenced in a study of CD8+ T cells in alopecia areata. RNA, once extracted, was reverse transcribed into cDNA for use as the sequencing template. The assay was immunoSEQ multiplex PCR, and TCRdb's table has in-frame clones only and misses some. Among 95,000 to 150,000 clones listed, about 50% were seen once. Sequenced sample: NKG2D-low CD8+ T cells sorted from blood. Receptor source: a human donor with alopecia areata.

The V gene is TRBV27, the J gene TRBJ2-3; D unresolved. The V gene lost 2 bases and the J gene lost 2 bases, with 11 bases spanning the gap. The CDR3 length is 15 residues. In germline, CDR1 is MNHEY, CDR2 SMNVEV (reference sequence). CDR3 sequence: CASSLNRADTDTQYF. DNA of the CDR3: TGTGCCAGCAGTTTAAACAGAGCAGACACAGATACGCAGTATTTT.

The CDR3 DNA follows: TGTGCCACCAGCAGAGATTCTTTCTTAGGGAGGAACACTGAAGCTTTCTTT. Its translation: CATSRDSFLGRNTEAFF. The V gene is TRBV15, the J gene TRBJ1-1; D gene unclear. Per germline, CDR1 LNHNV and CDR2 YYDKDF (reference sequence). This CDR3 is built from 17 residues. The V end lost 0 bases, the J end lost 1 base, and 15 bases lay between the germline ends.

The chain uses TRBV27 and TRBJ2-7, with 8 bases lining up with TRBD2. CDR1 and CDR2 (germline): MNHEY, SMNVEV (reference sequence). This CDR3 has 17 amino acids. The V and J ends lost 2 bases and 2 bases, in that order; junction bases with no gene match: 11. The CDR3 reads CASSLTPPGTSTYEQYF. As DNA, the CDR3 is TGTGCCAGCAGTTTAACCCCCCCGGGGACTAGTACCTACGAGCAGTACTTC.

For this clone: The junction departs from germline at one end; a sequencing error may be responsible. J is TRBJ2-1 and V is TRBV29-1; no clear D gene. The germline gives CDR1 SQVTM, CDR2 ANQGSEA. This CDR3 region has 14 residues. DNA of the CDR3: TGCAGCGTTGAAGGGTTAGGAACCGACAATGAGCAGCTCTTC. The encoded protein is CSVEGLGTDNEQLF.

This chain joins TRBV19 and TRBJ2-1, with D possibly being TRBD2 (6 bases). Trimming left V 7 bases short and J 4 bases short, with 11 bases between. Germline loops: CDR1 LNHDA, CDR2 SQIVND (reference sequence). CDR3 length equals 13 residues. CDR3 protein: CASKNSGYNEQFF. The CDR3 nucleotides are TGTGCCAGTAAGAATAGCGGATACAATGAGCAGTTCTTC.

This clone was observed a few times. This sequence joins TRBV29-1 and TRBJ2-2; D perhaps matches TRBD1 (6 bases). This CDR3 comprises 13 residues. Germline V lookup: CDR1 SQVTM, CDR2 ANQGSEA. V lost 4 bases and J 4 bases, leaving 10 bases between the germline ends. The CDR3 bases are TGCAGCGTTGTATCAGGGGCCACCGGGGAGCTGTTTTTT. It yields the protein CSVVSGATGELFF.

This clone was seen more than once but under ten times. This chain links TRBV6-4 with TRBJ2-3; 8 nucleotides align to TRBD1. The CDR3 has 14 residues. J gave up 1 base and V 5 bases, and 2 bases lay outside the gene matches. Germline CDR1 and CDR2: MRHNA and SNTAGT. The CDR3 DNA reads TGTGCCAGCAGTACGACAGGGGGCACAGATACGCAGTATTTT. It specifies CASSTTGGTDTQYF.

J is TRBJ2-3 and V is TRBV4-1; D remains ambiguous. The CDR3 has 15 amino acids. V was clipped by 7 bases and J by 1 base, with 15 bases between them. CDR1 is MGHRA and CDR2 is YSYEKL in the germline V gene. The CDR3 loop reads CASKRIPLGTDTQYF. The CDR3 coding sequence is TGCGCCAGCAAAAGAATCCCCCTAGGCACAGATACGCAGTATTTT.

The genes are TRBV5-1 and TRBJ2-2; D unclear. Trimming left V 4 bases short and J 7 bases short, with 8 bases between. Germline loops: CDR1 SGHRS, CDR2 YFSETQ. The CDR3 has 12 amino acids. CDR3 in DNA: TGCGCCAGCAGCCCAAATAACGGGGAGCTGTTTTTT. This translates into CASSPNNGELFF. The full variable domain, with the rest looked up from reference TRBV5-1 and TRBJ2-2, is KAGVTQTPRYLIKTRGQQVTLSCSPISGHRSVSWYQQTPGQGLQFLFEYFSETQRNKGNFPGRFSGRQFSNSRSEMNVSTLELGDSALYLCASSPNNGELFFGEGSRLTVL.

The CDR3 DNA is TGTGCCAGCAGCCCCTTGCGGGGGGGTACAAACTACGAGCAGTACTTC. Its protein product is CASSPLRGGTNYEQYF. V is TRBV27 and J is TRBJ2-7; 9 bases map to TRBD2. V lost 6 bases, J lost 3 bases, and 12 bases stayed unmatched. Germline CDR1 and CDR2: MNHEY and SMNVEV (reference sequence). This CDR3 has 16 residues.

The V and J genes are TRBV5-6 and TRBJ2-5; 7 nucleotides line up with TRBD2. Germline V gene sequence: CDR1 SGHDT, CDR2 YYEEEE. The CDR3 is made up of 14 amino acids. The junction had 2 bases not matched to a gene; V was cut back by 0 bases and J by 3 bases. Here the CDR3 reads CASSLALAEETQYF. DNA of the CDR3: TGTGCCAGCAGCTTGGCGCTAGCGGAAGAGACCCAGTACTTC.

This clone has only one observation. This chain connects TRBV7-8 to TRBJ2-2; TRBD1 is a possible D gene (6 bases). This CDR3 comprises 15 residues. V lost 5 bases, J lost 5 bases, and 15 bases lay in between. Germline V gives CDR1 SGHVS, CDR2 FQNEAQ. The CDR3 nucleotides read TGTGCCAGCAGCCCAGGACAGAGGAGGACCGGGGAGCTGTTTTTT. This encodes CASSPGQRRTGELFF.

CDR3 residues: CSATFYEQYF. In DNA, the CDR3 is TGCAGTGCTACCTTCTACGAGCAGTACTTC. The rearrangement links TRBV20-1 to TRBJ2-7; D ambiguous. With 4 bases removed from V and 3 bases from J, the gap between germline ends came to 4 bases. This CDR3 has 10 amino acids. The V gene's germline CDR1 is DFQATT and CDR2 SNEGSKA (reference sequence).

The chain links TRBV28 to TRBJ2-7; 8 nucleotides line up with TRBD2. After removal of 8 bases from V and 0 bases from J, the junction contained 3 bases not matched to a gene. Looked up from germline, CDR1 is MDHEN and CDR2 is SYDVKM. This CDR3 contains 13 residues. The CDR3 spells CASAGGSSYEQYF. As DNA, the CDR3 is TGTGCCAGCGCGGGGGGCAGCTCCTACGAGCAGTACTTC.

This chain links TRBV29-1 with TRBJ1-1, with D unclear. The V end lost 1 base, the J end lost 8 bases, and 11 bases lay between the germline ends. The germline CDR1 and CDR2 sequences are SQVTM and ANQGSEA. The length of the CDR3 is 12 residues. This chain's CDR3 is CSVEAEGAEAFF. CDR3 nucleotide sequence: TGCAGCGTTGAAGCGGAGGGCGCGGAAGCTTTCTTT.

This clone has more than one count but fewer than ten. The CDR3 DNA reads TGCGCCAGCAGCCAAGAAGACAGGGTCTATGGCTACACCTTC. This gives the protein CASSQEDRVYGYTF. The chain joins TRBV4-1 to TRBJ1-2, with 7 bases lining up with TRBD1. Germline CDR1 MGHRA, CDR2 YSYEKL. This CDR3 has 14 residues. Trimming cost V 0 bases and J 4 bases; bases outside gene matches: 2.

This clone came up a few times. The rearrangement joins TRBV30 to TRBJ2-7; the D is unclear. CDR1 and CDR2 from the germline V gene are GTSNPN and SVGIG (reference sequence). This CDR3 region has 11 residues. With 5 bases removed from V and 3 bases from J, the gap between germline ends came to 8 bases. For the CDR3, the DNA is TGTGCCTGGGCAGACCTCTACGAGCAGTACTTC. It encodes CAWADLYEQYF. Combining the CDR3 with reference TRBV30 and TRBJ2-7 gives the whole variable domain SQTIHQWPATLVQPVGSPLSLECTVEGTSNPNLYWYRQAAGRGLQLLFYSVGIGQISSEVPQNLSASRPQDRQFILSSKKLLLSDSGFYLCAWADLYEQYFGPGTRLTVT.

The chain is built from TRBV28 and TRBJ2-6; D might be TRBD1 (6 bases). V lost 6 bases and J lost 0, with 15 bases in between. The CDR3 runs to 17 residues. Germline CDR1 MDHEN, CDR2 SYDVKM. Written as DNA, the CDR3 is TGTGCCAGCAGAGTCATATCACAGGGCTCTGGGGCCAACGTCCTGACTTTC. This sequence encodes CASRVISQGSGANVLTF.

The rearrangement joins TRBV7-9 to TRBJ2-3; no clear D. Germline CDR1 and CDR2: SEHNR and FQNEAQ (reference sequence). The CDR3 is 13 amino acids. The V end was cut by 1 base, the J end by 4 bases, with 6 bases between. In nucleotides, the CDR3 is TGTGCCAGCAGCTTAGGATCTCCAGATACGCAGTATTTT. The encoded protein is CASSLGSPDTQYF.